The sequence of this TCR beta chain was determined in a study of cytomegalovirus exposure and HLA in healthy donors. This clone was found a few times. PCR amplification relied on 60 Vbeta primers (plus 13 Jbeta primers). Profiled with immunoSEQ multiplex PCR; TCRdb holds only in-frame clones, not every one. The sample carries approximately 150,000 clones, around 80% recorded once. Deletions cut 0 bases from V and 7 bases from J, with 8 bases between. This CDR3 spans 13 amino acids. The germline CDR1 and CDR2 sequences are SGHRS and YFSETQ. The J gene is TRBJ2-1, the V gene TRBV5-1; D is ambiguous. The specimen sequenced was PBMCs. The source is a man between 40 and 49 years old in good health and CMV-seronegative. The CDR3 nucleotides read TGCGCCAGCAGCTTGGCCGGTTGGAATGAGCAGTTCTTC. Translation: CASSLAGWNEQFF.